This entry lists 29 T cell receptor beta chains sequenced from one sample in a study of identical twins. TCRdb redid the calling of the 5' RACE reads with MiXCR, one entry per CDR3 protein. The sample lists 650,000 to 750,000 distinct CDR3 sequences; 21% were seen once. Separately, the same data were catalogued under a study of T cells expressing NK-cell markers.

The source material was PBMCs. The receptors here all came from a woman younger than 30 in good health.

The chain uses TRBV6-5 and TRBJ2-5; 12 bases map to TRBD1. Germline V gives CDR1 MNHEY, CDR2 SVGAGI. Trimming cost V 5 bases and J 2 bases; bases outside gene matches: 6. The CDR3 covers 16 residues. The CDR3 DNA is TGTGCCAGCAGTCACCGGGACAGGGGGCTGCAAGAGACCCAGTACTTC. Its translation is CASSHRDRGLQETQYF.

This clonotype was counted at least ten times. The rearrangement uses TRBV29-1 and TRBJ2-5; no clear D. This CDR3 comprises 12 residues. The germline gives CDR1 SQVTM, CDR2 ANQGSEA. The V and J ends lost 2 bases and 2 bases respectively, with 6 bases between them. The CDR3 DNA follows: TGCAGCGTTGAACAGAAACAAGAGACCCAGTACTTC. Translation: CSVEQKQETQYF.

This clonotype has just a few counts. The V and J genes are TRBV10-3 and TRBJ2-6; 11 bases line up with TRBD1. Germline V gene sequence: CDR1 ENHRY, CDR2 SYGVKD. This CDR3 has 21 amino acids. Unmatched junction bases numbered 21, after V lost 5 bases and J lost 6 bases. The chain's CDR3 is CAISPSLTGTGGKSKANVLTF. The CDR3 DNA reads as TGTGCCATCAGTCCGAGCCTTACCGGGACAGGGGGGAAAAGCAAGGCCAACGTCCTGACTTTC.

The table lists this clonotype with a few counts. This chain uses TRBV5-1 with TRBJ1-1, with D perhaps TRBD1 (6 bases). V gave up 5 bases and J gave up 6 bases, with 23 bases separating them. From germline, CDR1 is SGHRS and CDR2 YFSETQ. The CDR3 covers 16 residues. CDR3 region: CASRKTAGASHAEAFF. In DNA form, the CDR3 reads TGCGCCAGCAGGAAGACGGCAGGGGCCTCCCACGCTGAAGCTTTCTTT.

This clonotype came up a few times. V usage is TRBV20-1 and J usage is TRBJ2-2, with D maybe TRBD1 (5 bases). This CDR3 spans 13 amino acids. CDR1 is DFQATT, CDR2 SNEGSKA, per germline (reference sequence). The V gene lost 0 bases and the J gene lost 5 bases, with 7 bases spanning the gap. The CDR3, as DNA: TGCAGTGCTAGAGATCAGGGTACCGGGGAGCTGTTTTTT. Its translation is CSARDQGTGELFF.

V is TRBV20-1 and J is TRBJ2-3, with a tentative D call TRBD2 (6 bases). Trimming pared 0 bases from V and 4 bases from J, leaving 14 bases between. Per the germline V gene, CDR1 is DFQATT and CDR2 is SNEGSKA (reference sequence). The CDR3 contains 15 residues. The CDR3 region has the DNA TGCAGTGCTAGAGAGGTTGCGGGACCTGCAGATACGCAGTATTTT. Translation: CSAREVAGPADTQYF.

The CDR3: CASSYSRSPGTEAFF. CDR3 nucleotide sequence: TGTGCCAGCAGTTACTCTCGGTCCCCGGGCACTGAAGCTTTCTTT. V and J are TRBV6-5 and TRBJ1-1; D remains ambiguous. Germline lookup yields CDR1 MNHEY and CDR2 SVGAGI. V was cut by 0 bases and J by 4 bases, with 12 bases left in between. The CDR3 is 15 residues long.

This clonotype was detected a few times. The chain links TRBV2 to TRBJ2-3; 7 bases map to TRBD2. Germline V lookup: CDR1 SNHLY, CDR2 FYNNEI. V was clipped by 10 bases and J by 3 bases; unmatched bases: 19. This CDR3 has 17 amino acids. For the CDR3, the DNA is TGTGCCATACCTATGCGCCCAGGACTAGAGGGTACAGATACGCAGTATTTT. Protein sequence: CAIPMRPGLEGTDTQYF.

The chain combines TRBV9 with TRBJ2-1; a possible D gene is TRBD1 (5 bases). The V gene's germline CDR1 is SGDLS and CDR2 YYNGEE. The CDR3 runs to 13 residues. Trimming took off 4 bases at V and 6 bases at J, with 11 bases between the two ends. CDR3 sequence reads: CASSPDSFNEQFF. DNA for the CDR3: TGTGCCAGCAGCCCAGACAGCTTCAATGAGCAGTTCTTC.

This clonotype was found a few times. The V gene is TRBV24-1, the J gene TRBJ2-7; D may be TRBD2 (6 bases). V dropped 4 bases and J dropped 5 bases, with 8 bases sitting between them. The germline CDR1 and CDR2 sequences are KGHDR and SFDVKD. The CDR3 totals 12 residues. CDR3 loop: CATSDGGDEQYF. CDR3 nucleotide sequence: TGTGCCACCAGTGACGGGGGAGACGAGCAGTACTTC.

The chain links TRBV20-1 to TRBJ2-3; 13 bases align to TRBD2. Trimming cost V 6 bases and J 2 bases; bases outside gene matches: 5. The CDR3 is 15 amino acids. CDR1 is DFQATT, CDR2 SNEGSKA, per germline (reference sequence). CDR3 coding DNA: TGCAGTGCACTGGGGACTAGCGGGATCACAGATACGCAGTATTTT. Translating gives CSALGTSGITDTQYF.

In its sample, this clonotype was seen a few times. The chain combines TRBV11-3 with TRBJ1-1; the D is unclear. CDR1 and CDR2 (germline): SGHNT, YENEEA. The CDR3 covers 14 residues. Trimming stripped 1 base from V and 6 bases from J, with 12 bases between. This chain's CDR3 is CASSLAYRAPEAFF. In DNA form, the CDR3 reads TGTGCCAGCAGCTTAGCTTATCGAGCCCCTGAAGCTTTCTTT.

The rearrangement uses TRBV12-3 or TRBV12-4 and TRBJ2-5, with 7 bases lining up with TRBD2. J was trimmed by 4 bases and V by 5 bases; bases with no gene match: 7. The CDR3 loop spans 14 amino acids. The CDR3 DNA sequence: TGTGCCAGCAGTCCCGGGACTATATCAGAGACCCAGTACTTC. Protein sequence: CASSPGTISETQYF.

This clonotype was picked up many times. V gene TRBV12-3 or TRBV12-4 combines with J gene TRBJ2-7; 8 bases align to TRBD2. This CDR3 is built from 14 residues. V shed 2 bases, J shed 2 bases, and the junction held 2 bases outside the gene matches. CDR3: CASSLTGGTYEQYF. CDR3 sequence (DNA): TGTGCCAGCAGTTTAACGGGGGGGACCTACGAGCAGTACTTC.

This clonotype was counted once. The V and J genes are TRBV5-1 and TRBJ2-7; 8 bases fit TRBD1. Germline trimming cut 0 bases from V and 5 bases from J; bases unmatched to any gene: 7. The CDR3 length is 15 residues. Germline assignment: CDR1 SGHRS and CDR2 YFSETQ. As DNA, the CDR3 is TGCGCCAGCAGCTTGGTCGGGACAGGACGCGACGAGCAGTACTTC. Protein: CASSLVGTGRDEQYF.

The chain joins TRBV29-1 to TRBJ2-1, with a tentative D call TRBD1 (5 bases). This CDR3 region has 13 residues. The V and J ends lost 5 bases and 2 bases respectively, with 10 bases between them. Per the germline V gene, CDR1 is SQVTM and CDR2 is ANQGSEA. This CDR3 is CSVSDKTYNEQFF. CDR3 in DNA: TGCAGCGTTTCGGACAAGACCTACAATGAGCAGTTCTTC.

This clonotype was observed a few times. V usage is TRBV20-1 and J usage is TRBJ1-5; D perhaps matches TRBD1 (6 bases). CDR1 is DFQATT, CDR2 SNEGSKA, per germline (reference sequence). V was pared by 2 bases and J by 7 bases, with 12 bases between. This CDR3 contains 13 residues. CDR3 DNA: TGCAGTGCTAGAACAAGCAGGGGCCAGCCCCAGCATTTT. Protein: CSARTSRGQPQHF.

This clonotype was found many times. One end of the junction is discordant with germline, which a read error may explain. The chain employs TRBV12-3 or TRBV12-4 and TRBJ2-5; D not certain. The CDR3 is 12 residues long. The CDR3 is CASSLSGETQYF. The DNA for the CDR3 is TGCGCCAGCAGCCTTTCTGGGGAGACCCAGTACTTC.

This clonotype was detected many times. This chain joins TRBV9 and TRBJ2-1; D possibly corresponds to TRBD1 (6 bases). The CDR3 loop spans 15 amino acids. Germline values: CDR1 SGDLS, CDR2 YYNGEE. The V and J ends lost 5 bases and 6 bases respectively, with 18 bases between them. The CDR3, as DNA: TGTGCCAGCAGTGATACAGGGAACCGTGGCAATGAGCAGTTCTTC. Translation: CASSDTGNRGNEQFF.

This chain links TRBV6-1 with TRBJ2-1; D is ambiguous. CDR1 is MNHNS, CDR2 SASEGT, per germline. V shed 4 bases and J shed 2 bases, with 12 bases lying between them. The CDR3 is made up of 15 amino acids. CDR3 bases: TGTGCCAGCAGTGTTTCAGCGATGACCTACAATGAGCAGTTCTTC. This gives the protein CASSVSAMTYNEQFF.

The chain joins TRBV12-3 or TRBV12-4 to TRBJ2-1; TRBD1 matches at 9 bases. The J segment lost 7 bases and the V segment lost 5 bases, leaving 15 bases of the junction unmatched. This CDR3 region has 17 residues. The CDR3 region is CASSPFPGTGSTNEQFF. The CDR3, as DNA: TGTGCCAGCAGTCCCTTCCCCGGGACAGGGAGCACGAATGAGCAGTTCTTC.

This clonotype was recorded many times. The chain has TRBV12-3 or TRBV12-4 and TRBJ1-5, with D unresolved. Trimming took off 4 bases at V and 2 bases at J, with 3 bases between the two ends. The CDR3 is 12 residues long. In DNA, the CDR3 is TGTGCCAGCAGTTGGCGCAATCAGCCCCAGCATTTT. The encoded protein is CASSWRNQPQHF.

At least ten counts were recorded for this clonotype. The chain has TRBV12-3 or TRBV12-4 and TRBJ1-3; D may be TRBD1 (6 bases). Trimming pared 6 bases from V and 6 bases from J, leaving 9 bases between. This CDR3 contains 12 residues. The CDR3 loop reads CASSRGENTIYF. The CDR3 nucleotides read TGTGCCAGCAGCAGGGGAGAAAACACCATATATTTT.

This clonotype was seen only once. The chain carries TRBV7-9 and TRBJ2-1; 10 nucleotides line up with TRBD2. The CDR3 is 16 residues long. V lost 5 bases, J lost 5 bases, and 9 bases stayed unmatched. Germline CDR1 SEHNR, CDR2 FQNEAQ (reference sequence). As DNA, the CDR3 is TGTGCCAGCAGCCCCCAGCGGGAGGGCAGGGACAATGAGCAGTTCTTC. The encoded protein is CASSPQREGRDNEQFF.

This clonotype has a handful of counts. This CDR3 reads CASSLRGSADTQYF. Here the CDR3 DNA reads TGTGCCAGCAGCTTAAGAGGTTCGGCAGATACGCAGTATTTT. The chain links TRBV11-1 to TRBJ2-3; D gene unclear. This CDR3 contains 14 residues. Trimming shortened V by 2 bases and J by 4 bases, and 10 bases separated the two germline ends. Germline-derived CDR1 and CDR2 are SGHAT and FQDESV (reference sequence).

This clonotype was picked up a small number of times. The chain recombines TRBV27 with TRBJ2-1; a weak D match, TRBD1 (6 bases). Germline values: CDR1 MNHEY, CDR2 SMNVEV (reference sequence). Trimming stripped 2 bases from V and 6 bases from J, with 11 bases between. CDR3 length equals 14 residues. CDR3 nucleotides: TGTGCCAGCAGTTTACGGGGACAAACCAATGAGCAGTTCTTC. Translated, it gives CASSLRGQTNEQFF.

This clonotype occurred a few times. The chain recombines TRBV6-1 with TRBJ2-1; D is uncertain. Germline V CDR1 and CDR2: MNHNS, SASEGT. V was shortened by 6 bases and J by 5 bases, with 17 bases between the two germline ends. The CDR3 is 15 amino acids. In DNA form, the CDR3 reads TGTGCCAGCAGCCAAGGGTGGGCGAGGAACAATGAGCAGTTCTTC. It is translated as CASSQGWARNNEQFF.

V gene TRBV20-1 combines with J gene TRBJ1-1, with 7 bases aligning to TRBD1. The V segment lost 6 bases and the J segment 0 bases; nucleotides outside the gene matches: 4. CDR1 DFQATT and CDR2 SNEGSKA come from the germline V gene (reference sequence). This CDR3 is built from 13 residues. The CDR3 protein is CSARGMMNTEAFF. Here the CDR3 DNA reads TGCAGTGCCAGGGGGATGATGAACACTGAAGCTTTCTTT.

There are a few counts of this clonotype. The chain is built from TRBV5-1 and TRBJ2-7; TRBD1 might be the D (6 bases). Between the trimmed V and J ends, which lost 4 bases and 3 bases, there was a span of 14 bases. Per germline, CDR1 SGHRS and CDR2 YFSETQ. CDR3 length: 14 amino acids. The CDR3 coding sequence is TGCGCCAGCAGCAAGGACAGCGCCGACTACGAGCAGTACTTC. Residues: CASSKDSADYEQYF. The variable domain in full, completed from reference TRBV5-1 and TRBJ2-7, reads KAGVTQTPRYLIKTRGQQVTLSCSPISGHRSVSWYQQTPGQGLQFLFEYFSETQRNKGNFPGRFSGRQFSNSRSEMNVSTLELGDSALYLCASSKDSADYEQYFGPGTRLTVT.